This passage covers 13 T cell receptor beta chains from one sample sequenced in a study of human T cells and chemical hapten exposure. Indicated time point: patch test 1, 2 weeks after DPC sensitization. As for treatment: therapeutic diphenylcyclopropenone sensitization with weekly scalp DPC. It was unfractionated whole blood from which total RNA was extracted. Via MiXCR, TCRdb re-called the RACE reads, giving one row per CDR3 protein. In the table there are roughly 34,000 distinct CDR3 sequences, 5.5% to 7.5% of which are singletons. The specimen comprised whole blood, sampled in connection with sensitization to the hapten diphenylcyclopropenone (DPC). The source is a woman between 25 and 40 years old with alopecia areata. Some clones in this sample may be carry-over from other donors' samples.

By sample share, this clonotype is medium-sized (0.01 to 0.1%). The chain links TRBV3-1 to TRBJ1-5, with D uncertain. CDR3 length equals 14 residues. Germline V gene lookup returns CDR1 LGHDT and CDR2 YNNKEL (reference sequence). Trimming stripped 0 bases from V and 4 bases from J, with 7 bases between. In DNA form, the CDR3 reads TGTGCCAGCAGCCAAGACCCGGGGAATCAGCCCCAGCATTTT. Encoded protein: CASSQDPGNQPQHF.

Ten or more counts support this clonotype. The chain links TRBV28 to TRBJ1-1, with 7 bases identical to TRBD1. This CDR3 has 16 residues. From germline, CDR1 is MDHEN and CDR2 SYDVKM. V was clipped by 4 bases and J by 4 bases; unmatched bases: 12. CDR3 sequence reads: CASSSPRGLEVTEAFF. The CDR3 DNA follows: TGTGCCAGCAGTTCTCCCAGGGGGTTAGAGGTCACTGAAGCTTTCTTT.

Here the CDR3 reads CATSRDLGSRGTEAFF. DNA of the CDR3: TGTGCCACCAGCAGAGATCTAGGCAGTCGGGGGACTGAAGCTTTCTTT. The chain uses TRBV15 and TRBJ1-1, with a possible D match to TRBD1 (5 bases). Trimming took off 0 bases at V and 5 bases at J, with 16 bases between the two ends. Germline assignment: CDR1 LNHNV and CDR2 YYDKDF (reference sequence). The CDR3 runs 16 residues.

This clonotype came up a few times. The chain employs TRBV3-1 and TRBJ2-7, with 12 bases fitting TRBD2. The junction had 5 bases not matched to a gene; V was cut back by 3 bases and J by 2 bases. Germline V lookup: CDR1 LGHDT, CDR2 YNNKEL (reference sequence). CDR3 size: 16 residues. The CDR3 sequence: CASSQATSGGPYEQYF. CDR3 in DNA: TGTGCCAGCAGCCAGGCGACTAGCGGGGGACCCTACGAGCAGTACTTC.

The rearrangement links TRBV2 to TRBJ2-7, with D unresolved. This CDR3 region has 13 residues. Germline V CDR1 and CDR2: SNHLY, FYNNEI. V dropped 10 bases and J dropped 0 bases, with 13 bases sitting between them. In nucleotides, the CDR3 is TGTGCCACCGACGGCGGATCCTCCTACGAGCAGTACTTC. It yields the protein CATDGGSSYEQYF.

The chain couples TRBV7-9 to TRBJ1-1, with a weak D call TRBD1 (5 bases). The germline CDR1 and CDR2 sequences are SEHNR and FQNEAQ (reference sequence). V was pared by 3 bases and J by 7 bases, with 9 bases between. The CDR3 has 12 amino acids. The DNA for the CDR3 is TGTGCCAGCAGCTTTGGGGGGATTGAAGCTTTCTTT. It is translated as CASSFGGIEAFF.

There are many counts of this clonotype. The chain links TRBV12-3 or TRBV12-4 to TRBJ2-3; the match to TRBD2 covers 15 bases. With V trimmed by 5 bases and J by 8 bases, 8 bases remained unmatched. This CDR3 spans 16 amino acids. CDR3 sequence: CASSPGLAGGPGTQYF. CDR3 coding DNA: TGTGCCAGCAGTCCCGGACTAGCGGGGGGGCCTGGTACGCAGTATTTT.

A few counts support this clonotype. The chain couples TRBV28 to TRBJ1-4; 9 nucleotides line up with TRBD1. The germline V gene has CDR1 MDHEN and CDR2 SYDVKM. After removal of 4 bases from V and 0 bases from J, the junction contained 6 bases not matched to a gene. The CDR3 consists of 17 residues. This CDR3 reads CASSWGTGTSTNEKLFF. In DNA form, the CDR3 reads TGTGCCAGCAGTTGGGGGACAGGGACTTCAACTAATGAAAAACTGTTTTTT.

This clonotype showed up just a few times. J is TRBJ1-1 and V is TRBV7-3, with D unclear. CDR1 is SGHTA and CDR2 is FQGTGA in the germline V gene. This CDR3 comprises 13 residues. V was shortened by 2 bases and J by 3 bases, with 7 bases between the two germline ends. The CDR3 region is CASSLAGHTEAFF. In nucleotides, the CDR3 is TGTGCCAGCAGCTTAGCAGGACACACTGAAGCTTTCTTT.

This clonotype was found many times. This rearrangement joins TRBV3-1 to TRBJ2-3; 9 nucleotides agree with TRBD1. The CDR3 is 15 residues long. Unmatched junction bases numbered 4, after V lost 4 bases and J lost 2 bases. Germline loops: CDR1 LGHDT, CDR2 YNNKEL (reference sequence). CDR3: CASSPGTGYTDTQYF. The DNA for the CDR3 is TGTGCCAGCAGCCCCGGGACAGGGTACACAGATACGCAGTATTTT.

This clonotype was seen a handful of times. The chain links TRBV15 to TRBJ2-1; D might be TRBD1 or TRBD2, each matching 5 bases. CDR3 size: 15 residues. The germline V and J ends were trimmed by 0 bases and 6 bases, with 12 bases remaining between them. From germline, CDR1 is LNHNV and CDR2 YYDKDF (reference sequence). This CDR3 reads CATSRDLGTLNEQFF. The DNA of the CDR3 is TGTGCCACCAGCAGAGATCTGGGGACCCTCAATGAGCAGTTCTTC.

This clonotype showed up just a few times. The chain joins TRBV7-9 to TRBJ1-3, with D unclear. The germline V gene encodes CDR1 SEHNR and CDR2 FQNEAQ (reference sequence). V lost 5 bases and J 1 base, leaving 12 bases between the germline ends. This CDR3 has 15 residues. The CDR3 DNA follows: TGTGCCAGCAGCCTCGCGTTGCGATCTGGAAACACCATATATTTT. This codes for CASSLALRSGNTIYF.

V gene TRBV12-3 or TRBV12-4 combines with J gene TRBJ1-2; no clear D gene. The CDR3 runs to 13 residues. With 8 bases removed from V and 2 bases from J, the gap between germline ends came to 12 bases. The CDR3, as DNA: TGTGCCAGCGGAAGTTGGCGAAACTATGGCTACACCTTC. Its protein is CASGSWRNYGYTF.